This T cell receptor beta chain emerged from a study of T cell repertoires in cytomegalovirus infection. Study-wide context: CMV epitopes in the study were HLA-C-restricted (recently identified) and HLA-B-restricted (well studied). Based on public TCR beta signatures, there were indications of CMV infection and of a matching HLA type.

As concerns this clonotype: Its target is not known.

One entry per CDR3 protein results from TCRdb running MiXCR on the reads. Altogether roughly 280,000 distinct CDR3 sequences are present, 22% being singletons, with the ten largest covering about 21%. Points from the study as a whole: CMV-specific HLA-C-restricted TCR beta clonotypes dominated the ex vivo response. There were carriers of CMV plus the relevant HLA, and cumulative public TCR beta family frequency identified them.

The CDR3 runs to 12 residues. The V gene end was trimmed by 1 base and the J gene end by 11 bases; junction bases not matched to a gene: 3. Germline CDR1 reads KGHDR; CDR2 reads SFDVKD. The input for sequencing was cultured PBMCs, taken from culture after CMV antigen stimulation. The sequence derives from a human donor in good health (CMV status not recorded). Some clones in this sample may be carry-over from other donors' samples. The rearrangement joins TRBV24-1 to TRBJ1-1; TRBD1 agrees at 7 bases. CDR3 coding DNA: TGTGCCACCAGTGATTTTCAGGGGGACGCTTTCTTT. Translating gives CATSDFQGDAFF.